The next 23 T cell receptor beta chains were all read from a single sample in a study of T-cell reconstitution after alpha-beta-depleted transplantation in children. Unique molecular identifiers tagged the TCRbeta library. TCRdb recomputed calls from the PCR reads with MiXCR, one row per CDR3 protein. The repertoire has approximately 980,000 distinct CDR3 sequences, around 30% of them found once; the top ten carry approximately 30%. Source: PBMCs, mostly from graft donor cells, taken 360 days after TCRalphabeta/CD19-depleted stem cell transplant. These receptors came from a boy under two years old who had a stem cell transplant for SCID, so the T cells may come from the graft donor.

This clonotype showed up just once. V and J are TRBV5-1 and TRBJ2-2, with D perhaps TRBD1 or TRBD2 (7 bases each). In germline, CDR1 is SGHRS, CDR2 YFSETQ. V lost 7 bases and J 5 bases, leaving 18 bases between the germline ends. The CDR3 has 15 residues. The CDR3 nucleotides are TGCGCCAGCCCCCCGACAGGGAGGGGTACCGGGGAGCTGTTTTTT. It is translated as CASPPTGRGTGELFF. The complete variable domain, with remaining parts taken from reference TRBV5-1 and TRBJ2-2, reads KAGVTQTPRYLIKTRGQQVTLSCSPISGHRSVSWYQQTPGQGLQFLFEYFSETQRNKGNFPGRFSGRQFSNSRSEMNVSTLELGDSALYLCASPPTGRGTGELFFGEGSRLTVL.

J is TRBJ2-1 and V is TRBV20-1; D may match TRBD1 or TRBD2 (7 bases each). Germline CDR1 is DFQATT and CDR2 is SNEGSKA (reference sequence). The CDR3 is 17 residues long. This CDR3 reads CSSSRGGAIISYNEQFF. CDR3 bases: TGCAGCTCCTCCAGGGGGGGGGCCATTATCTCCTACAATGAGCAGTTCTTC.

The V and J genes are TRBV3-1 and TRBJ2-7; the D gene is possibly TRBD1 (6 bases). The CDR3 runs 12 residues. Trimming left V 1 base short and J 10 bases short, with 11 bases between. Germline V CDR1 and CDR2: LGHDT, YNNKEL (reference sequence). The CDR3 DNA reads TGTGCCAGCAGCCAAGCAGGGGTCTTACAGTACTTC. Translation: CASSQAGVLQYF.

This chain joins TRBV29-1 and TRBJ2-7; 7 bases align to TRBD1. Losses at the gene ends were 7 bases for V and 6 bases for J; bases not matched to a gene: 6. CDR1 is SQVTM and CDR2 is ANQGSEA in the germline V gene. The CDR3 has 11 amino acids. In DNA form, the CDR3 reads TGCAGCGCCAGGGGGATTTCCGAGCAGTACTTC. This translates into CSARGISEQYF.

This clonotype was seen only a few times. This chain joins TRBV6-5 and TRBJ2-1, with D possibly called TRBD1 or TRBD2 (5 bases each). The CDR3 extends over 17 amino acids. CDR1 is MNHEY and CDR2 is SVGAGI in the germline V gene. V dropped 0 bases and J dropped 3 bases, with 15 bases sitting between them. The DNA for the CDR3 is TGTGCCAGCAGTTACTCAACTAGGGACGCCATCTACAATGAGCAGTTCTTC. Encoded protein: CASSYSTRDAIYNEQFF.

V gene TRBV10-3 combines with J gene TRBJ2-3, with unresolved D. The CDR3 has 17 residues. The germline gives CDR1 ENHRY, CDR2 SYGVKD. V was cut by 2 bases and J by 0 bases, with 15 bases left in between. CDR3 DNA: TGTGCCATCAGTGAGCGTGGCGCCCTATCTAGCACAGATACGCAGTATTTT. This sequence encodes CAISERGALSSTDTQYF.

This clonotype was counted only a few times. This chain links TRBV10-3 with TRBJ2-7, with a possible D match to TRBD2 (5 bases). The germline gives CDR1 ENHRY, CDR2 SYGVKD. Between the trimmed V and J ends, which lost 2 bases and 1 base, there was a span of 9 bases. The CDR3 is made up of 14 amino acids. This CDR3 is CAISELGVSYEQYF. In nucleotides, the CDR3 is TGTGCCATCAGTGAGCTCGGGGTATCCTACGAGCAGTACTTC.

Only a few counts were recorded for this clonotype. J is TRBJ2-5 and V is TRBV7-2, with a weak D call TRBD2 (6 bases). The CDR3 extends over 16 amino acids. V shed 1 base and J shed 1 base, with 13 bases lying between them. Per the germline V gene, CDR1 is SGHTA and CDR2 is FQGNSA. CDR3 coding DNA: TGTGCCAGCAGCTTAGTTGTGGGGGGACCCCAAGAGACCCAGTACTTC. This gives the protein CASSLVVGGPQETQYF.

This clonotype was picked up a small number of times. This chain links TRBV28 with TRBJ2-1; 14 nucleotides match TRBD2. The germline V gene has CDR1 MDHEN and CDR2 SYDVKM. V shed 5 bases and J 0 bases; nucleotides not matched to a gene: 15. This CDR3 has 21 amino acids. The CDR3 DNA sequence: TGTGCCAGCAGTCCGATGGGTCGACTAGCGGGGGGGTCTAGCTCCTACAATGAGCAGTTCTTC. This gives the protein CASSPMGRLAGGSSSYNEQFF. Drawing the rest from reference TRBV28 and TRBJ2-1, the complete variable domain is DVKVTQSSRYLVKRTGEKVFLECVQDMDHENMFWYRQDPGLGLRLIYFSYDVKMKEKGDIPEGYSVSREKKERFSLILESASTNQTSMYLCASSPMGRLAGGSSSYNEQFFGPGTRLTVL.

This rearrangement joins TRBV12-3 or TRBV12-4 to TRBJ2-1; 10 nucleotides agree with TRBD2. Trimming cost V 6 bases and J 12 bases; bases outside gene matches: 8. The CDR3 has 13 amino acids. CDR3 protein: CASSGSGGKRQFF. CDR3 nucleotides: TGTGCCAGCAGCGGTAGCGGGGGGAAGAGGCAGTTCTTC.

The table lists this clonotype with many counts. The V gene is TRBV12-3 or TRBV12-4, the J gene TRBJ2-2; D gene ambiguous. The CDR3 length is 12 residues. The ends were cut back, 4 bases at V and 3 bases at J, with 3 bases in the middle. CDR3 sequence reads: CASSSYTGELFF. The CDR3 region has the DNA TGTGCCAGCAGTTCATACACCGGGGAGCTGTTTTTT.

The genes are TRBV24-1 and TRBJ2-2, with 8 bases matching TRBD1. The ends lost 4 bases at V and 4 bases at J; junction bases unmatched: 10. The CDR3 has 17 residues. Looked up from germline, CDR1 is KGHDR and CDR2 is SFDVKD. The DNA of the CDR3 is TGTGCCACCAGTGACCCTCCGACAGGGGTTGGCACCGGGGAGCTGTTTTTT. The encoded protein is CATSDPPTGVGTGELFF.

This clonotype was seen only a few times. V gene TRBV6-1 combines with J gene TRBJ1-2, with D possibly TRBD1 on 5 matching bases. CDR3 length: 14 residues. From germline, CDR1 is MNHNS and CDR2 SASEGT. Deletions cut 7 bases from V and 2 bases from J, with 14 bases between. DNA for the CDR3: TGTGCCAGCACTATGAGTAGGGGCAACTATGGCTACACCTTC. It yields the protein CASTMSRGNYGYTF.

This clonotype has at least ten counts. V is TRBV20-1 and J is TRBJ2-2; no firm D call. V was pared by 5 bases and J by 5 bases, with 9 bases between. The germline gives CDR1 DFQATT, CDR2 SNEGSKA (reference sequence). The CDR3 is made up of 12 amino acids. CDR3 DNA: TGCAGTGCTGAACTAAGTACCGGGGAGCTGTTTTTT. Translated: CSAELSTGELFF.

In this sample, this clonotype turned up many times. Here the CDR3 reads CASSQPYSKFYNEQFF. CDR3 DNA sequence: TGCGCCAGCAGCCAGCCTTACAGCAAGTTCTACAATGAGCAGTTCTTC. This sequence joins TRBV4-1 and TRBJ2-1; D is undetermined. The V gene lost 3 bases and the J gene lost 3 bases, with 15 bases spanning the gap. This CDR3 is 16 amino acids long. The V gene's germline CDR1 is MGHRA and CDR2 YSYEKL.

Written as DNA, the CDR3 is TGTGCCAGCAGTCCGAGCGGGGGGCGATGGGAGACCCAGTACTTC. It codes for CASSPSGGRWETQYF. This sequence joins TRBV6-1 and TRBJ2-5; 9 bases agree with TRBD2. The CDR3 consists of 15 residues. The ends lost 5 bases at V and 5 bases at J; junction bases unmatched: 9. The germline V gene has CDR1 MNHNS and CDR2 SASEGT.

The CDR3 protein is CASSLSWEGTEAFF. The CDR3 DNA reads as TGCGCCAGCAGCTTGAGCTGGGAGGGGACTGAAGCTTTCTTT. The chain is built from TRBV5-1 and TRBJ1-1; weak D call: TRBD1 (5 bases). The CDR3 covers 14 residues. Per germline, CDR1 SGHRS and CDR2 YFSETQ. V lost 1 base, J lost 5 bases, and 12 bases lay in between.

CDR3 bases: TGCGCCAGCAGCTTGGACCCAGCCCTGAGCTCCTACGAGCAGTACTTC. Encoded protein: CASSLDPALSSYEQYF. V and J are TRBV5-1 and TRBJ2-7; D unclear. This CDR3 comprises 16 residues. The V gene's germline CDR1 is SGHRS and CDR2 YFSETQ. V lost 0 bases and J lost 0, with 13 bases in between.

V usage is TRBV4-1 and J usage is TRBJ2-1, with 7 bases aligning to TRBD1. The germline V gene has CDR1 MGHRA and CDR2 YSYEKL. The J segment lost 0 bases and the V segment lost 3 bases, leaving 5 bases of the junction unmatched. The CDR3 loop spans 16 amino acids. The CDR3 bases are TGCGCCAGCAGCCATAGGACAGGAAGCTCCTACAATGAGCAGTTCTTC. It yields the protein CASSHRTGSSYNEQFF.

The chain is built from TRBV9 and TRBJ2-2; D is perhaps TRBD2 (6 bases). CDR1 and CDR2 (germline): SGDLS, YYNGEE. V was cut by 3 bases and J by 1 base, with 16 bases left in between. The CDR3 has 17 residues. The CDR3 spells CASSEDGGGKNTGELFF. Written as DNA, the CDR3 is TGTGCCAGCAGCGAGGACGGGGGTGGAAAGAACACCGGGGAGCTGTTTTTT.

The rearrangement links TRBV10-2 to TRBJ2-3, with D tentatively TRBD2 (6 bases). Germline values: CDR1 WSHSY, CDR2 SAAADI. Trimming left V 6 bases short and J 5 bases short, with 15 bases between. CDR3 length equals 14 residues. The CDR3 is CASSPGDRIDTQYF. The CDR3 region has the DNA TGCGCCAGCAGCCCGGGGGACCGCATAGATACGCAGTATTTT.

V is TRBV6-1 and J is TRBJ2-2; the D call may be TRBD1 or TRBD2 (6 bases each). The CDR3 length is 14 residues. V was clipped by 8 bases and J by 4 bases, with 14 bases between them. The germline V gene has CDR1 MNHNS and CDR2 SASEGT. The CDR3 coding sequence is TGTGCCAGCGCAGAGGGGGGCCGCACCGGGGAGCTGTTTTTT. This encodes CASAEGGRTGELFF.

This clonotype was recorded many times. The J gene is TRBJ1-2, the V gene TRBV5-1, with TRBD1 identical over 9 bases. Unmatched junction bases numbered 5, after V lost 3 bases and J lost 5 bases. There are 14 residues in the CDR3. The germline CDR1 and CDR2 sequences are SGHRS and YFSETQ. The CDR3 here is CASSSDRGGYGYTF. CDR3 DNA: TGCGCCAGCAGCTCGGACAGGGGAGGGTATGGCTACACCTTC.